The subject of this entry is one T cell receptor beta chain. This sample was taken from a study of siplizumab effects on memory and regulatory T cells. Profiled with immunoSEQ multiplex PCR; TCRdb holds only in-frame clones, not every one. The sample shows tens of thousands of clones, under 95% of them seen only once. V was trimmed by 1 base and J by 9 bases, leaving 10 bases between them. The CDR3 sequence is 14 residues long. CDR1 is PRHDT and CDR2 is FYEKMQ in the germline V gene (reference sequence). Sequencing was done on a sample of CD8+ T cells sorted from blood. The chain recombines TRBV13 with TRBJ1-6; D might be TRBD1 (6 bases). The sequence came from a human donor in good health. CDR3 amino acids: CASSLAQGGSPLHF. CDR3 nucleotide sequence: TGTGCCAGCAGCTTAGCACAGGGCGGTTCACCCCTCCACTTT.